This T cell receptor beta chain was identified in a study of control samples from healthy donors and cancer patients. Only in-frame clones appear in the TCRdb table, and some are missing; sequencing was by immunoSEQ multiplex PCR. The sample yields just over 80,000 clones, over 90% seen once. The V end lost 1 base, the J end lost 3 bases, and 17 bases lay between the germline ends. Germline V gives CDR1 LGHNA, CDR2 YNFKEQ. The CDR3 is 17 amino acids. The chain uses TRBV4-2 and TRBJ2-3; D might be TRBD2 (7 bases). The sequencing input was blood. The sequence was collected from a woman aged 18 to 35 in good health. CDR3 sequence (DNA): TGTGCCAGCAGCCAAGGTGGCCGGCGGGGGCGGACAGATACGCAGTATTTT. Amino acid sequence: CASSQGGRRGRTDTQYF.